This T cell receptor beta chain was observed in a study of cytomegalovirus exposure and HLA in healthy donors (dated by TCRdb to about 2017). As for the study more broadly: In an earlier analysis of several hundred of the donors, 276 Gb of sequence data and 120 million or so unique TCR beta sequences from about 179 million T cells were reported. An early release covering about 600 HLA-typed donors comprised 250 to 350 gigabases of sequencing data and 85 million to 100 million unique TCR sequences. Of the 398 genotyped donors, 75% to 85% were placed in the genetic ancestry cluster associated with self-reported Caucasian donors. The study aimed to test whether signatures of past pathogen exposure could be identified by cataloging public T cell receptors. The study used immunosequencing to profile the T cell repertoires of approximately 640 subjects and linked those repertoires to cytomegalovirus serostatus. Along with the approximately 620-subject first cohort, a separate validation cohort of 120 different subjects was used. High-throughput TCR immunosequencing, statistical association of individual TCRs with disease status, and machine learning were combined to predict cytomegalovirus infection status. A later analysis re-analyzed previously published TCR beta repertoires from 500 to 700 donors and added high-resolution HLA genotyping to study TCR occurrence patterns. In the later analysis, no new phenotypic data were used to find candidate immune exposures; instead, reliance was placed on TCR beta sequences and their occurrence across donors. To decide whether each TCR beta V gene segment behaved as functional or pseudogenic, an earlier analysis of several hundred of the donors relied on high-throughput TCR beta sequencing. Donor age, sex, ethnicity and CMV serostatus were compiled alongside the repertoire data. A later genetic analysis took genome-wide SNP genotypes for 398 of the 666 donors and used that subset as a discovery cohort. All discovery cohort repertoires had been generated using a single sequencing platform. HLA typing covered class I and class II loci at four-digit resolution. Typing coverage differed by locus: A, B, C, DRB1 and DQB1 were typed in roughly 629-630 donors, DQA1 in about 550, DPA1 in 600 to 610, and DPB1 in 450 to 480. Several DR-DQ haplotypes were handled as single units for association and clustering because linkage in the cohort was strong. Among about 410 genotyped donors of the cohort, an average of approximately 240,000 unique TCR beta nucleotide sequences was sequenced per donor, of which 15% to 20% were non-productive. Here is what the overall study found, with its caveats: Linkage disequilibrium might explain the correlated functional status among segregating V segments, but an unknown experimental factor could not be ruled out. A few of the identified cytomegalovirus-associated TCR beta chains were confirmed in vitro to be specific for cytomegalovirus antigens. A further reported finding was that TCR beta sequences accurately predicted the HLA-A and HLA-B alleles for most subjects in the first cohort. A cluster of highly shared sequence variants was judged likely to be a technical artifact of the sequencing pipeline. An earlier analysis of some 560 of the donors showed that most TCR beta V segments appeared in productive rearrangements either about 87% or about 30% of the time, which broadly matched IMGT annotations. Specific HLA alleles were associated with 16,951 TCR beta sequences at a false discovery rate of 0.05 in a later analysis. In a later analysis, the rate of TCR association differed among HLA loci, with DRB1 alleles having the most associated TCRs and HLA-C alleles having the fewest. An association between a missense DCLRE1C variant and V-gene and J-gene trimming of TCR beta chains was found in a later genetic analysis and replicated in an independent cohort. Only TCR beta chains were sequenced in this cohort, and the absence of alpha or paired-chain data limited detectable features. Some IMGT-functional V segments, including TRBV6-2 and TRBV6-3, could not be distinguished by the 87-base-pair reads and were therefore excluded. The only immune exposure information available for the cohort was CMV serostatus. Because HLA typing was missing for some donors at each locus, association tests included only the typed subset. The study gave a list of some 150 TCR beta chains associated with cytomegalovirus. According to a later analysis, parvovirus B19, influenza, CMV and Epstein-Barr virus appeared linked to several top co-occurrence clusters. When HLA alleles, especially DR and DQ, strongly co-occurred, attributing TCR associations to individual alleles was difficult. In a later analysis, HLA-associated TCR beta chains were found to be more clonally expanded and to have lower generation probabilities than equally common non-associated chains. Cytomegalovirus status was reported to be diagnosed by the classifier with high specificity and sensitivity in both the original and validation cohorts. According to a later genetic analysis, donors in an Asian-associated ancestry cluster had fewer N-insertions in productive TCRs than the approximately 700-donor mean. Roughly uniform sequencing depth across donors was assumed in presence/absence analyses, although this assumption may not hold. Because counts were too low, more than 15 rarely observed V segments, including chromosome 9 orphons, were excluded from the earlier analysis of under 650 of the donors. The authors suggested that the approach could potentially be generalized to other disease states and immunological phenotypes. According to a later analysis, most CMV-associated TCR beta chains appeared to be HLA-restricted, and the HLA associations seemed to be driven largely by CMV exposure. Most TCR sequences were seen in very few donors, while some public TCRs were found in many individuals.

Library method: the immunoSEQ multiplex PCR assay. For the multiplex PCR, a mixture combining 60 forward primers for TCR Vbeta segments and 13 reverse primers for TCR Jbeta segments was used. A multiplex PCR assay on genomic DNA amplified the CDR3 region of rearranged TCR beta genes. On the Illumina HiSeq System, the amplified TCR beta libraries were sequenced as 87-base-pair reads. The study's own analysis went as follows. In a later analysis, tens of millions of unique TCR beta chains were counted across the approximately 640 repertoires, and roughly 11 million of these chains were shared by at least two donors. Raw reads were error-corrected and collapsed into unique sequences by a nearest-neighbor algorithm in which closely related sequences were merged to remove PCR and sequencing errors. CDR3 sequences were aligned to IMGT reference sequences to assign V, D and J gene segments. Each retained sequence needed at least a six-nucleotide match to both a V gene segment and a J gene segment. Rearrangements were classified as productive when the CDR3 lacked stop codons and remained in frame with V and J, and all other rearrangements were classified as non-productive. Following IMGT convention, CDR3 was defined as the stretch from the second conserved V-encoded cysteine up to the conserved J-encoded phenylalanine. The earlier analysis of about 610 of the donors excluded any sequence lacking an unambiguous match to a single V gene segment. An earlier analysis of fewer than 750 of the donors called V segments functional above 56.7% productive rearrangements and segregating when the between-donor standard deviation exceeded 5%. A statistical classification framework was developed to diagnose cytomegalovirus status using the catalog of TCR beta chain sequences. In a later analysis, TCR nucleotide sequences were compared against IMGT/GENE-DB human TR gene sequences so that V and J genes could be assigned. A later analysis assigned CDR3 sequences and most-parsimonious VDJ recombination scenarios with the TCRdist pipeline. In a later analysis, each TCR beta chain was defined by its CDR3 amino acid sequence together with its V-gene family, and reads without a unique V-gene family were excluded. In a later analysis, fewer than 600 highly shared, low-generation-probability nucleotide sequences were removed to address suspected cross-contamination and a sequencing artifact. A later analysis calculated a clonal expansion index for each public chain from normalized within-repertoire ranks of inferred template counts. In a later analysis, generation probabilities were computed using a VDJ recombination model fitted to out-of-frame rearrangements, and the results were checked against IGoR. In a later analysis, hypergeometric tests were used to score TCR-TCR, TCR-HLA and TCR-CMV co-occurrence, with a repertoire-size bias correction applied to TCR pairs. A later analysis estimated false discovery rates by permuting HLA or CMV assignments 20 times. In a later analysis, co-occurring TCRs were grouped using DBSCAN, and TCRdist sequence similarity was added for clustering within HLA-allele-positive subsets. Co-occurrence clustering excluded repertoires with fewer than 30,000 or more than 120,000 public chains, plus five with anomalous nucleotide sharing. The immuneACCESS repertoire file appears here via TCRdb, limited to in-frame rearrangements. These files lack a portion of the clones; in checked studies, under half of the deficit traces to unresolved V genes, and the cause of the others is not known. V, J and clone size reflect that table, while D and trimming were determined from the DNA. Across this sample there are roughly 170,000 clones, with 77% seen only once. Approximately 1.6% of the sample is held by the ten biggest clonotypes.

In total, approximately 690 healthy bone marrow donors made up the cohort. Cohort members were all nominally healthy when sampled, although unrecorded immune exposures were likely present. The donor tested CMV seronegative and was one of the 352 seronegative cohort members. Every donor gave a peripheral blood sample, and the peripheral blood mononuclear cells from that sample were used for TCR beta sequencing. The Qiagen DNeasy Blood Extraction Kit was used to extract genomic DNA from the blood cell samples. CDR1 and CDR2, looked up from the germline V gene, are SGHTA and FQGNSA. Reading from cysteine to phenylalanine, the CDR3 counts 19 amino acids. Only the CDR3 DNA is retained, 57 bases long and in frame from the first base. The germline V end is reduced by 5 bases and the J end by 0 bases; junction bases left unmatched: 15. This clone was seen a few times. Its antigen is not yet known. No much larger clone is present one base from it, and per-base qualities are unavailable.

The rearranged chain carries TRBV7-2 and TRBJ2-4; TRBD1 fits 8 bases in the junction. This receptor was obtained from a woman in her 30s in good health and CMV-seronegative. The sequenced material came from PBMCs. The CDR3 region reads CASSAVAGGFSIAKNIQYF. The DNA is TGTGCCAGCAGCGCAGTTGCAGGGGGCTTCTCCATAGCCAAAAACATTCAGTACTTC.